The 20 T cell receptor beta chains below all came from one sample that was sequenced in a study of blood T cells in healthy people across ages. A second about 6 to 12 cycle PCR used barcoded and J-beta primers. TCRdb ran MiXCR on the 5' RACE reads and lists one entry per CDR3 protein. The table includes about 780,000 distinct CDR3 sequences, 35% to 60% detected once. The specimen was blood. The receptors shown here come from a man aged 80 or over in good health.

The chain has TRBV28 and TRBJ2-7; D is undetermined. Per the germline V gene, CDR1 is MDHEN and CDR2 is SYDVKM. There are 13 residues in the CDR3. Trimming cost V 2 bases and J 1 base, with 6 bases left between them. The CDR3 bases are TGTGCCAGCAGTTTACGCGTATCCTACGAGCAGTACTTC. Protein sequence: CASSLRVSYEQYF.

The CDR3 DNA reads as TGCGCCAGCAGCTTGGGACCAAACTCCTACGAGCAGTACTTC. Protein: CASSLGPNSYEQYF. The gene calls are TRBV5-1 and TRBJ2-7, with D hard to call. V lost 0 bases and J lost 0, with 7 bases in between. There are 14 residues in the CDR3. The germline CDR1 and CDR2 sequences are SGHRS and YFSETQ. The full variable domain, with the rest looked up from reference TRBV5-1 and TRBJ2-7, is KAGVTQTPRYLIKTRGQQVTLSCSPISGHRSVSWYQQTPGQGLQFLFEYFSETQRNKGNFPGRFSGRQFSNSRSEMNVSTLELGDSALYLCASSLGPNSYEQYFGPGTRLTVT.

A word on this clonotype: This may be a read error: a much more frequent sequence differs by one nucleotide. This chain uses TRBV29-1 with TRBJ2-1, with D perhaps TRBD1 or TRBD2 (5 bases each). In germline, CDR1 is SQVTM, CDR2 ANQGSEA. This CDR3 region has 13 residues. The DNA for the CDR3 is TGCAGCGTTGAGGGACGAGGGTACAGTGAGCAGTTCTTC. Protein sequence: CSVEGRGYSEQFF.

This clonotype has ten or more counts. This chain joins TRBV12-3 or TRBV12-4 and TRBJ2-7, with D uncertain. This CDR3 has 14 residues. V shed 0 bases and J shed 2 bases, with 8 bases lying between them. The CDR3 spells CASSLALGTYEQYF. The CDR3 nucleotides read TGTGCCAGCAGTTTAGCGCTAGGAACCTACGAGCAGTACTTC.

The CDR3 bases are TGTGCCAGCAACGTGGGTTGGGATGAGCAGTTCTTC. It codes for CASNVGWDEQFF. This chain uses TRBV12-3 or TRBV12-4 with TRBJ2-1; D is ambiguous. The CDR3 is 12 residues long. V was cut by 7 bases and J by 8 bases, with 12 bases left in between.

The rearrangement links TRBV7-3 to TRBJ1-1; tentatively, D is TRBD1 (5 bases). Trimming stripped 0 bases from V and 1 base from J, with 12 bases between. Looked up from germline, CDR1 is SGHTA and CDR2 is FQGTGA. This CDR3 is built from 16 residues. The CDR3 region has the DNA TGTGCCAGCAGCTTAACGCTCCCGGGGGGGAACACTGAAGCTTTCTTT. The encoded protein is CASSLTLPGGNTEAFF.

This rearrangement joins TRBV24-1 to TRBJ2-3; TRBD1 agrees at 9 bases. The V gene's germline CDR1 is KGHDR and CDR2 SFDVKD. This CDR3 spans 18 amino acids. Unmatched junction bases numbered 6, after V lost 0 bases and J lost 0 bases. The CDR3 sequence: CATSDLTGGTGSTDTQYF. Here the CDR3 DNA reads TGTGCCACCAGTGATTTGACCGGCGGGACAGGGAGCACAGATACGCAGTATTTT.

This clonotype was counted only a few times. The V call is TRBV5-1, the J call TRBJ2-1; weak D call: TRBD1 (7 bases). The CDR3 totals 14 residues. Germline V gives CDR1 SGHRS, CDR2 YFSETQ. Deletions cut 0 bases from V and 7 bases from J, with 11 bases between. The CDR3 DNA reads TGCGCCAGCAGCTTGGATCCAGGGGGGAATGAGCAGTTCTTC. It specifies CASSLDPGGNEQFF.

The genes are TRBV4-1 and TRBJ2-1; D ambiguous. The CDR3 loop spans 15 amino acids. V was cut by 0 bases and J by 8 bases, with 14 bases left in between. CDR1 is MGHRA, CDR2 YSYEKL, per germline. CDR3 nucleotide sequence: TGCGCCAGCAGCCAAGATGTCCCAGCAGGCTATGAGCAGTTCTTC. The encoded protein is CASSQDVPAGYEQFF.

The rearrangement uses TRBV5-1 and TRBJ2-1; no clear D gene. This CDR3 contains 15 residues. Trimming took off 2 bases at V and 2 bases at J, with 11 bases between the two ends. Germline V gene data show CDR1 as SGHRS and CDR2 as YFSETQ. The CDR3, as DNA: TGCGCCAGCAGCTTTAATACTGGGACCTACAATGAGCAGTTCTTC. This codes for CASSFNTGTYNEQFF.

The chain joins TRBV10-3 to TRBJ1-3; 10 nucleotides match TRBD1. This CDR3 has 15 amino acids. Germline CDR1 ENHRY, CDR2 SYGVKD. Unmatched junction bases numbered 7, after V lost 9 bases and J lost 2 bases. CDR3 nucleotides: TGTGCCATTCTGCCTGGACAGGGGGCTGGAAACACCATATATTTT. Protein: CAILPGQGAGNTIYF.

The rearrangement uses TRBV20-1 and TRBJ2-1, with 11 bases aligning to TRBD2. Germline loops: CDR1 DFQATT, CDR2 SNEGSKA (reference sequence). The CDR3 sequence is 19 residues long. Germline trimming cut 0 bases from V and 6 bases from J; bases unmatched to any gene: 16. CDR3 nucleotide sequence: TGCAGTGCTAGAGATCAAGGGACTAGCGGACGGGGGATGATCAATGAGCAGTTCTTC. Residues: CSARDQGTSGRGMINEQFF.

This clonotype was recorded many times. The J gene is TRBJ2-3, the V gene TRBV5-1; 12 bases line up with TRBD2. CDR3 length: 17 residues. With 0 bases clipped from V and 5 bases from J, the junction kept 7 bases outside the gene matches. The germline V gene has CDR1 SGHRS and CDR2 YFSETQ. As DNA, the CDR3 is TGCGCCAGCAGCTTGGCAAGACTAGCGGGAGAGGGAGATACGCAGTATTTT. Protein product: CASSLARLAGEGDTQYF.

At least ten counts were recorded for this clonotype. A much larger clone differs from this one at a single base, so this may be a read error. The chain links TRBV12-3 or TRBV12-4 to TRBJ2-1; 9 bases fit TRBD2. The closer fit of TRBJ2-7 to the DNA end suggests the J call may be wrong. The CDR3 covers 16 residues. The CDR3 spells CASSRYSGGSYNEQYF. The CDR3, as DNA: TGTGCCAGCAGCCGTTATAGCGGGGGCTCCTACAATGAGCAGTACTTC.

The genes are TRBV20-1 and TRBJ2-5; either TRBD1 or TRBD2 may fit D (6 bases each). This CDR3 is 17 amino acids long. Germline V gene sequence: CDR1 DFQATT, CDR2 SNEGSKA (reference sequence). Between the trimmed V and J ends, which lost 6 bases and 6 bases, there was a span of 29 bases. CDR3 in amino acids: CSAQGWASDLLVKTQYF. The CDR3 bases are TGCAGTGCCCAGGGGTGGGCTAGCGACCTACTCGTTAAGACCCAGTACTTC.

This clonotype was seen a single time. The V call is TRBV4-2, the J call TRBJ2-7; D not resolved. The V end lost 4 bases, the J end lost 5 bases, and 12 bases lay between the germline ends. There are 13 residues in the CDR3. Germline V gene lookup returns CDR1 LGHNA and CDR2 YNFKEQ. The DNA of the CDR3 is TGTGCCAGCAGCCTTCGCCCACTCGACGAGCAGTACTTC. The encoded protein is CASSLRPLDEQYF.

The chain couples TRBV7-2 to TRBJ2-5, with 8 bases aligning to TRBD1. The germline V gene encodes CDR1 SGHTA and CDR2 FQGNSA. Trimming took 2 bases from V and 11 from J; bases not matched to a gene: 7. This CDR3 spans 13 amino acids. CDR3 amino acids: CASSLRQGLQQYF. The CDR3 bases are TGTGCCAGCAGCTTACGACAGGGGCTTCAGCAGTACTTC.

This clonotype has just a few counts. This chain connects TRBV10-1 to TRBJ1-1; TRBD1 matches 8 bases. The CDR3 covers 15 residues. V lost 3 bases, J lost 5 bases, and 8 bases stayed unmatched. Germline V gene data show CDR1 as WNHNN and CDR2 as SYGVQD (reference sequence). The CDR3 is CASSEGQGASTEAFF. Here the CDR3 DNA reads TGCGCCAGCAGTGAAGGTCAGGGGGCTAGTACTGAAGCTTTCTTT.

This clonotype was seen many times. The V and J genes are TRBV12-3 or TRBV12-4 and TRBJ2-7; 10 positions agree with TRBD1. The CDR3 runs 13 residues. Germline trimming cut 7 bases from V and 3 bases from J; bases unmatched to any gene: 3. CDR3 DNA: TGTGCCAGCACCCGGACAGGGGGCTACGAGCAGTACTTC. Translation: CASTRTGGYEQYF.

The chain links TRBV7-2 to TRBJ1-6; 9 positions match TRBD1. The CDR3 runs to 16 residues. Germline trimming cut 4 bases from V and 7 bases from J; bases unmatched to any gene: 8. Germline-derived CDR1 and CDR2 are SGHTA and FQGNSA. CDR3: CASSSRTGATNSPLHF. The CDR3 nucleotides read TGTGCCAGCAGCTCAAGGACAGGGGCAACGAATTCACCCCTCCACTTT.